The rows below give T cell receptor beta chains drawn from one sample of a study of T cells expressing NK-cell markers. TCRdb reprocessed the 5' RACE reads; each CDR3 protein has one entry and no DNA is given. This table lists about 380,000 distinct CDR3 sequences. Material for sequencing was blood T cells: a sorted CD56 or NKG2C T cell subset, CD4+ or CD8+ T cells, or bulk PBMC T cells (not recorded which). Receptor source: a man aged 18-75 years in good health. CDR3s include the opening cysteine and the closing phenylalanine or tryptophan.

CDR3: CATSRSLTGDGDTQYF
V: TRBV15
J: TRBJ2-3

CDR3: CSARVIDQRHYF
V: TRBV20-1
J: TRBJ2-7

CDR3: CASRRDTHTQYF
V: TRBV6-1
J: TRBJ2-3

CDR3: CASSQSDRVERGYTF
V: TRBV3-1
J: TRBJ1-2

CDR3: CSAGTVQGEKLFF
V: TRBV29-1
J: TRBJ1-4

CDR3: CATCPGLDQPQHF
V: TRBV15
J: TRBJ1-5

CDR3: CASSLGQKYGYTF
V: TRBV7-9
J: TRBJ1-2

CDR3: CASSQVWGQGAREQYF
V: TRBV3-1
J: TRBJ2-7

CDR3: CASSFFGGGVAETQYF
V: TRBV7-2
J: TRBJ2-5

CDR3: CASRSDSHRSLKSFQETQYF
V: TRBV6-6
J: TRBJ2-5

CDR3: CASSPQDGMTPLHF
V: TRBV7-6
J: TRBJ1-6

CDR3: CASSRTGTSTYEQYF
V: TRBV9
J: TRBJ2-7

CDR3: CSVRDPYNDSEQYF
V: TRBV29-1
J: TRBJ2-7

CDR3: CASSYTSGGYYEQYF
V: TRBV11-1
J: TRBJ2-7

CDR3: CASSPTDRLNTEAFF
V: TRBV12-3/TRBV12-4
J: TRBJ1-1

CDR3: CASSFRSGVSAKNIQYF
V: TRBV7-9
J: TRBJ2-4

CDR3: CSARLLAGGHSSYNEQFF
V: TRBV20-1
J: TRBJ2-1

CDR3: CASTQGYYGYTF
V: TRBV19
J: TRBJ1-2

CDR3: CASSFNRANYGYTF
V: TRBV28
J: TRBJ1-2

CDR3: CASSGGHRDTEAFF
V: TRBV6-1
J: TRBJ1-1

CDR3: CASKKEGVDGYTF
V: TRBV19
J: TRBJ1-2

CDR3: CASSPPTENTEVFF
V: TRBV18
J: TRBJ1-1

CDR3: CASSLAPALRRNEQFF
V: TRBV5-1
J: TRBJ2-1

CDR3: CASSPRGPRDEQFF
V: TRBV5-1
J: TRBJ2-1

CDR3: CATSDARGFNEQFF
V: TRBV24-1
J: TRBJ2-1

CDR3: CASRAFMGVNTGELFF
V: TRBV3-1
J: TRBJ2-2

CDR3: CASSSRGWGTEAFF
V: TRBV27
J: TRBJ1-1

CDR3: CASSLAGLAGARETQYF
V: TRBV5-4
J: TRBJ2-5

CDR3: CASRAHGFNEQFF
V: TRBV28
J: TRBJ2-1

CDR3: CASNPLGGNYGYTF
V: TRBV9
J: TRBJ1-2

CDR3: CASSQGTGGPSYNEQFF
V: TRBV4-1
J: TRBJ2-1

CDR3: CASKGRRRGGQETQYF
V: TRBV4-1
J: TRBJ2-5

CDR3: CASSRSGAKNIQYF
V: TRBV12-3/TRBV12-4
J: TRBJ2-4

CDR3: CASSLDSPTGEKLFF
V: TRBV5-1
J: TRBJ1-4

CDR3: CASTLAGPKGYEQYF
V: TRBV3-1
J: TRBJ2-7

CDR3: CASSRRTGGNEQFF
V: TRBV7-2
J: TRBJ2-1

CDR3: CASSPYPQSYEQYF
V: TRBV18
J: TRBJ2-7

CDR3: CSASEAGGPMNTQYF
V: TRBV20-1
J: TRBJ2-3

CDR3: CASSLGPTSSETQYF
V: TRBV7-2
J: TRBJ2-5

CDR3: CASSIGWGWGNTGELFF
V: TRBV12-3/TRBV12-4
J: TRBJ2-2

CDR3: CARSDRGDDTQYF
V: TRBV2
J: TRBJ2-3

CDR3: CASSLNTWTYEQYF
V: TRBV5-5
J: TRBJ2-7

CDR3: CASSPPTGAGETQYF
V: TRBV5-1
J: TRBJ2-5

CDR3: CASSYSGTSGYEQYF
V: TRBV6-5
J: TRBJ2-7

CDR3: CATSDYGETQYF
V: TRBV24-1
J: TRBJ2-5

CDR3: CASSIRTGNNEQFF
V: TRBV19
J: TRBJ2-1

CDR3: CASSLVAGGESEQFF
V: TRBV7-6
J: TRBJ2-1

CDR3: CASSLDGTRSYSGANVLTF
V: TRBV11-2
J: TRBJ2-6

CDR3: CSARQGRRNQPQHF
V: TRBV20-1
J: TRBJ1-5

CDR3: CASSPPGTPLSGANVLTF
V: TRBV5-1
J: TRBJ2-6

CDR3: CASSFLRQSPKVFF
V: TRBV28
J: TRBJ1-4

CDR3: CSARHVGAGGPTSGYNEQFF
V: TRBV20-1
J: TRBJ2-1

CDR3: CASSLFARPNTEAFF
V: TRBV27
J: TRBJ1-1

CDR3: CASSWSLGSYNEQFF
V: TRBV5-1
J: TRBJ2-1